The table lists the clone carrying this T cell receptor beta chain with a few counts. Antigen specificity is unknown. TCRdb reanalysed the 5' RACE reads using MiXCR and keeps one entry per CDR3 protein. The sample consists of roughly 120,000 distinct CDR3 sequences, about 17% of them appearing once. The germline CDR1 and CDR2 sequences are LNHNV and YYDKDF (reference sequence). V dropped 0 bases and J dropped 2 bases, with 14 bases sitting between them. The CDR3 is 16 residues long. The sample comes from a study of T-cell memory formation after mild COVID-19. Study-level information: TCR clusters were mostly donor specific. Overall study findings and caveats: Contracting CD4+ clones lay largely in CM and EM, with CD8+ ones residing in EMRA. Pre-infection memory held some responding clones, suggesting pre-existing cross-reactive T cells responded.

The gene calls are TRBV15 and TRBJ2-7, with TRBD2 as a possible D gene (6 bases). The clonotype originates from an adult woman who had mild COVID-19 (a few samples of this study predate the infection). Cell type and time point are not known. The source material was PBMCs or a T cell subset sorted from them (not recorded which). CDR3 sequence reads: CATSREGDSGTYEQYF. DNA of the CDR3: TGTGCCACCAGCAGAGAGGGGGATAGCGGAACCTACGAGCAGTACTTC.